The T cell receptor (beta chain) under discussion was sequenced for a study of blood T cell repertoires in COVID-19. Study background: Collection of acute and convalescent COVID-19 samples took place in the United States, Italy and Spain.

Libraries were prepared by immunoSEQ multiplex PCR; TCRdb keeps only in-frame clonotypes and omits some of them. The table lists under 95,000 clones, about 88% of them singletons. Trimming took off 4 bases at V and 6 bases at J, with 14 bases between the two ends. Per germline, CDR1 SGDLS and CDR2 YYNGEE. This CDR3 spans 13 amino acids. The source is a human donor in a cohort sampled during active COVID-19. The V gene is TRBV9, the J gene TRBJ2-7, with a tentative D call TRBD1 (5 bases). The sample was peripheral blood. CDR3 bases: TGTGCCAGCAGCCCTAGTGACAGTCTCGAGCAGTACTTC. This translates into CASSPSDSLEQYF.